This TCR beta chain was sequenced for a study of blood T cells in healthy people across ages. Then a second PCR, running about 6 to 12 cycles, was carried out with a sample-barcoded 5' primer and a J-beta primer mix. One entry per CDR3 protein, called by TCRdb with MiXCR from the 5' RACE reads. The sample has some 940,000 distinct CDR3 sequences, around 29% seen once. The CDR3 covers 14 residues. These data also featured in a second study, about T cells of mothers and their children. Per that paper: Donation came from three healthy Caucasian mothers together with their six children. Per mother, over 8.5 million TCR beta CDR3 reads were obtained; per child, about 3.3 million. Slightly, though not significantly, more overlap was seen in related than in unrelated mother-child pairs.

The chain recombines TRBV21-1 with TRBJ1-1; the table gives TRBD1 as D, unverified against the DNA. TRBV21-1 is a pseudogene locus. Source material: blood. This clonotype was sampled from a woman in her thirties or forties in good health. DNA of the CDR3: TGTGCCAGCAGCAAAAGGGGCTCAGCCGAAGAAGCTTTCTTT. The encoded protein is CASSKRGSAEEAFF.